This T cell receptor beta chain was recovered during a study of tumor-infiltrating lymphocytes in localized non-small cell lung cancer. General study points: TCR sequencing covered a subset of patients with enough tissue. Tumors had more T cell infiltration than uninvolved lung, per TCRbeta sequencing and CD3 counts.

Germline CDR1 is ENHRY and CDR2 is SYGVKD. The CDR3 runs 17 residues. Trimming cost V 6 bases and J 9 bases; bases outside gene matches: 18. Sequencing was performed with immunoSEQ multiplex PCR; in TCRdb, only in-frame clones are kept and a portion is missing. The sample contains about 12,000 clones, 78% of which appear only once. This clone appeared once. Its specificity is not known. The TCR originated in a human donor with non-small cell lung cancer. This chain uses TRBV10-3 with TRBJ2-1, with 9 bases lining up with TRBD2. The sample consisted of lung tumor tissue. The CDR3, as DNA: TGTGCCATCAGCCCCCAAGCGGGAGGTTCGATTCCGGGTGAGCAGTTCTTC. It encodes CAISPQAGGSIPGEQFF.